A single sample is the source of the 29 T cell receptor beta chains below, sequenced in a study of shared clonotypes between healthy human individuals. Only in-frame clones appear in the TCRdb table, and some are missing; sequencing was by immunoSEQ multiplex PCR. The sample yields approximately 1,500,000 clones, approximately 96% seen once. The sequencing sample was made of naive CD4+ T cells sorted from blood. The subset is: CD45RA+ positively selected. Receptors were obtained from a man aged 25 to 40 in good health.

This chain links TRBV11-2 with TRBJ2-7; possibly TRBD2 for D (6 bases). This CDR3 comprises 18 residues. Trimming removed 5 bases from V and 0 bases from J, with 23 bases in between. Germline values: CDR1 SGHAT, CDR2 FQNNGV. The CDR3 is CASSKTNLAEISSYEQYF. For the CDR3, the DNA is TGTGCCAGCAGCAAGACCAATTTAGCGGAGATAAGCTCCTACGAGCAGTACTTC.

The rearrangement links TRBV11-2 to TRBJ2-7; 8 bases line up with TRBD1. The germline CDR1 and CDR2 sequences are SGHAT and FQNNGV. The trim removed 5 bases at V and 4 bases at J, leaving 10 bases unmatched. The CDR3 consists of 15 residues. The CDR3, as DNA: TGTGCCAGCAGCAGCCAAGTGACAGGGGTTTACGAGCAGTACTTC. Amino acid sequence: CASSSQVTGVYEQYF.

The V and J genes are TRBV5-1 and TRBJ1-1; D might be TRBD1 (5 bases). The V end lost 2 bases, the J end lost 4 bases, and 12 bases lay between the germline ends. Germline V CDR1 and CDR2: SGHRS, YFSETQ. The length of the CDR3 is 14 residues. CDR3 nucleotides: TGCGCCAGCAGCTTTGACAGTCTCGCCACTGAAGCTTTCTTT. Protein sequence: CASSFDSLATEAFF.

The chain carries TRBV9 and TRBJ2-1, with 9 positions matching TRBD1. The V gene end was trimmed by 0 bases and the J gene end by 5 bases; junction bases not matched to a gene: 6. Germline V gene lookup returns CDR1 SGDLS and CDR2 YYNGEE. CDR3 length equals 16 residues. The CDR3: CASSVGTGGLDNEQFF. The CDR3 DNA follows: TGTGCCAGCAGCGTAGGAACAGGGGGCTTAGACAATGAGCAGTTCTTC.

The CDR3 DNA follows: TGTGCCAGCAGTCCCGGGCCGGGACTAGCGGCCTCCTACGAGCAGTACTTC. Its translation: CASSPGPGLAASYEQYF. The chain combines TRBV28 with TRBJ2-7; 11 bases match TRBD2. J lost 0 bases, V lost 5 bases, and 9 bases had no gene match. The CDR3 totals 17 residues. Germline CDR1 and CDR2: MDHEN and SYDVKM.

The CDR3 coding sequence is TGTGCCACCAGCAGAGCCTCCGGGACAGGTTTTTTAGCACACCGGTGGCCCCAGCATTTT. Translation gives CATSRASGTGFLAHRWPQHF. The chain is built from TRBV15 and TRBJ1-5, with 8 bases matching TRBD1. J was trimmed by 9 bases and V by 1 base; bases with no gene match: 23. Germline CDR1 is LNHNV and CDR2 is YYDKDF (reference sequence). The CDR3 has 20 residues.

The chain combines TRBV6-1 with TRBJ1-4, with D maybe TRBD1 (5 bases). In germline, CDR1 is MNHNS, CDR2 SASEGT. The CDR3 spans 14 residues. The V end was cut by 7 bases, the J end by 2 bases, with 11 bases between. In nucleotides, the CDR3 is TGTGCCAGCAAGTCGGCAGGGACTAATGAAAAACTGTTTTTT. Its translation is CASKSAGTNEKLFF.

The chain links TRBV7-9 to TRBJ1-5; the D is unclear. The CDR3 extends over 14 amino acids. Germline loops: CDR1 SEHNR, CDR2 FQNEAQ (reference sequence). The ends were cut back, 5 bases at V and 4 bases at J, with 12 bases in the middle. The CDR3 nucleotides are TGTGCCAGCAGCGCTACACGGGGAAATCAGCCCCAGCATTTT. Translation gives CASSATRGNQPQHF.

CDR3: CASSTAGGRSTEAFF. The DNA of the CDR3 is TGTGCCAGCAGCACCGCAGGGGGCAGGAGCACTGAAGCTTTCTTT. The chain is built from TRBV5-4 and TRBJ1-1; 8 nucleotides align to TRBD1. V lost 4 bases to trimming and J lost 4 bases; unmatched junction nucleotides: 9. This CDR3 comprises 15 residues. The germline V gene has CDR1 SGHNT and CDR2 YYREEE (reference sequence).

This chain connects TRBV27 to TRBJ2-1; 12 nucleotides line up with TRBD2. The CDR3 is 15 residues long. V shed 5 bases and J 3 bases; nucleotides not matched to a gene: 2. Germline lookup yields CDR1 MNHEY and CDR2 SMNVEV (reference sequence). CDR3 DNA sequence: TGTGCCAGCAGTAAGACTAGCGGGAGCTACAATGAGCAGTTCTTC. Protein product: CASSKTSGSYNEQFF.

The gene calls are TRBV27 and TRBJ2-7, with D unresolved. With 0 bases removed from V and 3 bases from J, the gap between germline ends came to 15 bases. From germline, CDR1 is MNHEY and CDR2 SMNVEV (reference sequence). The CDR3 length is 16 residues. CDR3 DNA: TGTGCCAGCAGTTTATCGGCCGCATCCCCCCTCTACGAGCAGTACTTC. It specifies CASSLSAASPLYEQYF.

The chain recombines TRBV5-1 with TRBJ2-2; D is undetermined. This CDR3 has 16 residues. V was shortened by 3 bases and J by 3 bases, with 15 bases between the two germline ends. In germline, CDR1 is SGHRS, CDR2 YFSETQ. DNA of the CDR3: TGCGCCAGCAGCTCTCAGTCATCAAGGGACACCGGGGAGCTGTTTTTT. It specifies CASSSQSSRDTGELFF. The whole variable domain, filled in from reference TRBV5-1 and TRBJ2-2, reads KAGVTQTPRYLIKTRGQQVTLSCSPISGHRSVSWYQQTPGQGLQFLFEYFSETQRNKGNFPGRFSGRQFSNSRSEMNVSTLELGDSALYLCASSSQSSRDTGELFFGEGSRLTVL.

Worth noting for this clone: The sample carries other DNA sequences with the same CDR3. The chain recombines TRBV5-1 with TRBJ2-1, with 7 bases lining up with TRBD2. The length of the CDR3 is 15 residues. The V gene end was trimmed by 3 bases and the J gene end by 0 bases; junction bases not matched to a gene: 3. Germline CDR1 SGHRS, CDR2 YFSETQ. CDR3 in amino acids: CASSWGGSSYNEQFF. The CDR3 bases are TGCGCCAGCAGCTGGGGAGGGAGCTCCTACAATGAGCAGTTCTTC. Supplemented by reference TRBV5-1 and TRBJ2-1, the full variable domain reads KAGVTQTPRYLIKTRGQQVTLSCSPISGHRSVSWYQQTPGQGLQFLFEYFSETQRNKGNFPGRFSGRQFSNSRSEMNVSTLELGDSALYLCASSWGGSSYNEQFFGPGTRLTVL.

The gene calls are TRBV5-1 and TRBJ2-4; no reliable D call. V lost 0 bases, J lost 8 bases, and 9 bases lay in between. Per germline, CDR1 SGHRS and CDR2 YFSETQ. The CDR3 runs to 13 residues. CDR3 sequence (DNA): TGCGCCAGCAGCTTGGTGGGGTCGGACATTCAGTACTTC. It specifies CASSLVGSDIQYF.

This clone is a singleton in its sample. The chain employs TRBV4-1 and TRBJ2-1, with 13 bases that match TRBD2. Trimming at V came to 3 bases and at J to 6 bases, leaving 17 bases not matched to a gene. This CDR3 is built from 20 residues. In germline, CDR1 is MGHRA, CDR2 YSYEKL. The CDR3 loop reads CASSHAGTSGIIGNSNEQFF. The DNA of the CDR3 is TGCGCCAGCAGCCACGCCGGGACTAGCGGGATCATTGGCAATAGCAATGAGCAGTTCTTC.

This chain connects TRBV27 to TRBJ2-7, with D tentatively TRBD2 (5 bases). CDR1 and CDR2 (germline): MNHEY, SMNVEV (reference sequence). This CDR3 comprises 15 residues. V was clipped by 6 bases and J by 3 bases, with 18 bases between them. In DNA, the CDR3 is TGTGCCAGCAGAACAAAGGGTAGAGGGAACTACGAGCAGTACTTC. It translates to CASRTKGRGNYEQYF.

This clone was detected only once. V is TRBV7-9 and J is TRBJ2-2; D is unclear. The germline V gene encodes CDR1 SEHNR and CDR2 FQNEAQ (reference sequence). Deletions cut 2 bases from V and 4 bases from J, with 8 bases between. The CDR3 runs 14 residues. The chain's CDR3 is CASSLLMGTGELFF. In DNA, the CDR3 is TGTGCCAGCAGCTTATTGATGGGCACCGGGGAGCTGTTTTTT.

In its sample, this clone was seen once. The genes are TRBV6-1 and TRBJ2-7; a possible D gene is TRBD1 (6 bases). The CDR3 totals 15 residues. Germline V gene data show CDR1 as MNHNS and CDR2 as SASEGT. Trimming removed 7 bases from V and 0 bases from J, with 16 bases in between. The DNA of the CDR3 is TGTGCCAGCACACACAGGGTTAGGAACTCCTACGAGCAGTACTTC. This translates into CASTHRVRNSYEQYF.

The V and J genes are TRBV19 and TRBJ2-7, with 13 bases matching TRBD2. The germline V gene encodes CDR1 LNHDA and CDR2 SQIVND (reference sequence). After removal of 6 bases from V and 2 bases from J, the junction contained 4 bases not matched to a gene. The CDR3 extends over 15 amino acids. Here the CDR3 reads CASRSTSGRAYEQYF. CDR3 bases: TGTGCCAGTAGGTCTACTAGCGGGAGGGCCTACGAGCAGTACTTC.

CDR3 nucleotide sequence: TGTGCCAGCAGCTTTGGCGGGACTGCTAATTACAATGAGCAGTTCTTC. Amino acid sequence: CASSFGGTANYNEQFF. This chain connects TRBV5-4 to TRBJ2-1, with a weak D call TRBD2 (6 bases). CDR3 length equals 16 residues. V lost 2 bases, J lost 4 bases, and 16 bases lay in between. Germline V gene data show CDR1 as SGHNT and CDR2 as YYREEE (reference sequence).

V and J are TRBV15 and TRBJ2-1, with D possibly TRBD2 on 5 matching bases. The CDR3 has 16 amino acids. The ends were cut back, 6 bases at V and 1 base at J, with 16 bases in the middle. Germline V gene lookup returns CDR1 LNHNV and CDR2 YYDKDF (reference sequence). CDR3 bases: TGTGCCACCAGTCCTCACGGACTGCAGTCCTACAATGAGCAGTTCTTC. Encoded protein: CATSPHGLQSYNEQFF.

CDR3 region: CASSEQGGVTYEQYF. In DNA form, the CDR3 reads TGTGCCAGCAGTGAACAGGGCGGGGTAACCTACGAGCAGTACTTC. The chain joins TRBV6-1 to TRBJ2-7; a possible D gene is TRBD2 (6 bases). V lost 2 bases and J lost 2, with 13 bases in between. Germline lookup yields CDR1 MNHNS and CDR2 SASEGT. This CDR3 comprises 15 residues.

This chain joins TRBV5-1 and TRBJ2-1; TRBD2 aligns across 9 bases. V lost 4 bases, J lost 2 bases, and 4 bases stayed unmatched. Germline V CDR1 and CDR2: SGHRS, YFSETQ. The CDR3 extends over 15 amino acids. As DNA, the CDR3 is TGCGCCAGCAGCCGGAGCGGGAGGACCTACAATGAGCAGTTCTTC. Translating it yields CASSRSGRTYNEQFF. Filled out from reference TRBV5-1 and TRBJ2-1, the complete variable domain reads KAGVTQTPRYLIKTRGQQVTLSCSPISGHRSVSWYQQTPGQGLQFLFEYFSETQRNKGNFPGRFSGRQFSNSRSEMNVSTLELGDSALYLCASSRSGRTYNEQFFGPGTRLTVL.

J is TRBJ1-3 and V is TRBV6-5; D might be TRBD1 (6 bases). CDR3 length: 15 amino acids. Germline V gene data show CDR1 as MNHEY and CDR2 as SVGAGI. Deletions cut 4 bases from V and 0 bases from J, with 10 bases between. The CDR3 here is CASSSRTVSGNTIYF. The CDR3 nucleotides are TGTGCCAGCAGTTCGCGGACAGTCTCTGGAAACACCATATATTTT.

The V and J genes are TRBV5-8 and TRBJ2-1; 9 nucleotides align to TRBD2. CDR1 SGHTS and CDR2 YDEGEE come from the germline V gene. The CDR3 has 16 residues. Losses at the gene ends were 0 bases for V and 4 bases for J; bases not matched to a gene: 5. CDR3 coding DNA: TGTGCCAGCAGCTTGGCTCGGCTAGCGGGATACAATGAGCAGTTCTTC. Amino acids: CASSLARLAGYNEQFF.

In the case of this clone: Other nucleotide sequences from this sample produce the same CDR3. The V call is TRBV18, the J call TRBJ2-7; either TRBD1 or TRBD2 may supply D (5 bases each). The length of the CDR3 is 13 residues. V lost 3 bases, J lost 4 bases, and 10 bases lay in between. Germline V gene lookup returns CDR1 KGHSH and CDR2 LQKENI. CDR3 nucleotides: TGTGCCAGCTCACCCGGGGCGGTATACGAGCAGTACTTC. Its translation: CASSPGAVYEQYF.

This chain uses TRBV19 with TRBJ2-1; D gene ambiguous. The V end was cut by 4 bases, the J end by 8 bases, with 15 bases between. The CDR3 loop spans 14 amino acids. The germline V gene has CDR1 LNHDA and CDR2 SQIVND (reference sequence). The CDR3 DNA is TGTGCCAGTAGTACCGGACGCCCGAGTGATGAGCAGTTCTTC. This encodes CASSTGRPSDEQFF.

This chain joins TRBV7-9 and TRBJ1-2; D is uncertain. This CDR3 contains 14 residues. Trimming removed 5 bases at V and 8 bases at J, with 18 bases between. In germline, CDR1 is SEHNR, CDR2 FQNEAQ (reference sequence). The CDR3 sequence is CASSPLFERAGYTF. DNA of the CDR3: TGTGCCAGCAGCCCCCTATTCGAGCGCGCGGGCTACACCTTC.

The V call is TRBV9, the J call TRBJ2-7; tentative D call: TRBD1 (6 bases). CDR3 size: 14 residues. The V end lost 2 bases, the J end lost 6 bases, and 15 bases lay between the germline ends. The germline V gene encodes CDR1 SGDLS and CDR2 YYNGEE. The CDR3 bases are TGTGCCAGCAGCGTGAAGGCAGGGGCCGGCGAGCAGTACTTC. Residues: CASSVKAGAGEQYF. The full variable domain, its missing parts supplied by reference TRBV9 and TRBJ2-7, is DSGVTQTPKHLITATGQRVTLRCSPRSGDLSVYWYQQSLDQGLQFLIQYYNGEERAKGNILERFSAQQFPDLHSELNLSSLELGDSALYFCASSVKAGAGEQYFGPGTRLTVT.